These T cell receptor beta chains were read from a single sample in a study of blood T cells in healthy people across ages. TCRdb analysed the 5' RACE reads with MiXCR anew, one entry per CDR3 protein. The repertoire includes some 1.4 million distinct CDR3 sequences, approximately 42% of them detected once, and roughly 7.9% sits in the top ten. Specimen: blood. These receptors were taken from a woman between 18 and 29 years old in good health. Each CDR3 is given with its conserved first and last residue. The D gene is left open where the match is weak. Where a row states a size, it is once, few, many or the class of an expanded clone; other rows omit it.

d_call: -; v_call: TRBV4-2; clone_size: few; j_call: TRBJ2-1; cdr3_aa: CASSQEANFRLGYNEQFF; cdr3_nt: TGTGCCAGCAGCCAAGAGGCGAATTTCCGCCTGGGTTACAATGAGCAGTTCTTC
d_call: -; v_call: TRBV5-1; clone_size: few; j_call: TRBJ2-1; cdr3_aa: CASSLEWSGNEQFF; cdr3_nt: TGCGCCAGCAGCTTGGAATGGAGCGGCAATGAGCAGTTCTTC
d_call: TRBD1; v_call: TRBV20-1; clone_size: -; j_call: TRBJ2-7; cdr3_aa: CSAQPGGRQYF; cdr3_nt: TGCAGTGCTCAACCAGGGGGAAGGCAGTACTTC
d_call: TRBD1; v_call: TRBV15; clone_size: -; j_call: TRBJ1-1; cdr3_aa: CATSGQGSDTEAFF; cdr3_nt: TGTGCCACCAGCGGACAGGGGTCCGATACTGAAGCTTTCTTT
d_call: TRBD2; v_call: TRBV2; clone_size: once; j_call: TRBJ2-7; cdr3_aa: CASQIGSGKYAHHEQYF; cdr3_nt: TGTGCCTCTCAGATTGGTAGCGGGAAATACGCTCACCATGAGCAGTACTTC
d_call: -; v_call: TRBV4-1; clone_size: -; j_call: TRBJ1-2; cdr3_aa: CASSQDVQGLQGYTF; cdr3_nt: TGCGCCAGCAGCCAAGATGTACAGGGCTTACAGGGCTACACCTTC
d_call: -; v_call: TRBV6-1; clone_size: -; j_call: TRBJ2-3; cdr3_aa: CASMTASTDTQYF; cdr3_nt: TGTGCCAGCATGACGGCTAGCACAGATACGCAGTATTTT
d_call: TRBD2; v_call: TRBV29-1; clone_size: -; j_call: TRBJ2-1; cdr3_aa: CSVDQRGYQETQFF; cdr3_nt: TGCAGCGTTGATCAGCGGGGGTACCAAGAGACCCAGTTCTTC
d_call: -; v_call: TRBV27; clone_size: -; j_call: TRBJ2-1; cdr3_aa: CASSLVGYQPESDNEQFF; cdr3_nt: TGTGCCAGCAGTTTAGTGGGTTACCAGCCCGAAAGCGACAATGAGCAGTTCTTC
d_call: TRBD1; v_call: TRBV5-1; clone_size: few; j_call: TRBJ1-4; cdr3_aa: CASSGAGTANEKLFF; cdr3_nt: TGCGCCAGCAGCGGAGCCGGGACAGCTAATGAAAAACTGTTTTTT
d_call: TRBD2; v_call: TRBV29-1; clone_size: few; j_call: TRBJ2-1; cdr3_aa: CSGERGGPLNEQFF; cdr3_nt: TGCAGCGGCGAGCGGGGGGGCCCCCTCAATGAGCAGTTCTTC
d_call: -; v_call: TRBV6-1; clone_size: once; j_call: TRBJ2-7; cdr3_aa: CASSDFPGRNYEQYF; cdr3_nt: TGTGCCAGCAGTGATTTTCCGGGACGGAACTACGAGCAGTACTTC
d_call: -; v_call: TRBV7-2; clone_size: few; j_call: TRBJ2-3; cdr3_aa: CASNPAQSDTQYF; cdr3_nt: TGTGCCAGCAACCCCGCTCAGTCGGATACGCAGTATTTT
d_call: -; v_call: TRBV4-1; clone_size: -; j_call: TRBJ2-4; cdr3_aa: CASSQPTGRGIQYF; cdr3_nt: TGCGCCAGCAGCCAACCGACAGGCCGGGGCATTCAGTACTTC
d_call: -; v_call: TRBV7-2; clone_size: -; j_call: TRBJ1-1; cdr3_aa: CASSTGFLTEAFF; cdr3_nt: TGTGCCAGCAGCACCGGATTTCTCACTGAAGCTTTCTTT
d_call: -; v_call: TRBV5-1; clone_size: -; j_call: TRBJ2-1; cdr3_aa: CASSISGVNEQFF; cdr3_nt: TGCGCCAGCAGCATATCTGGGGTCAATGAGCAGTTCTTC
d_call: -; v_call: TRBV11-2; clone_size: -; j_call: TRBJ2-3; cdr3_aa: CASSSIRGRDTQYF; cdr3_nt: TGTGCCAGCAGCTCTATTAGAGGAAGAGATACGCAGTATTTT
d_call: -; v_call: TRBV3-1; clone_size: few; j_call: TRBJ2-7; cdr3_aa: CASSQDSGLPYEQYF; cdr3_nt: TGTGCCAGCAGCCAAGATAGCGGACTCCCCTACGAGCAGTACTTC
d_call: -; v_call: TRBV3-1; clone_size: few; j_call: TRBJ2-5; cdr3_aa: CASSQDWTPGGQYF; cdr3_nt: TGTGCCAGCAGCCAAGACTGGACACCCGGGGGACAGTACTTC
d_call: -; v_call: TRBV24-1; clone_size: -; j_call: TRBJ2-7; cdr3_aa: CATEGGLCYEQYF; cdr3_nt: TGTGCCACCGAGGGTGGACTCTGCTACGAGCAGTACTTC
d_call: -; v_call: TRBV7-2; clone_size: many; j_call: TRBJ2-7; cdr3_aa: CASSSGAGHSYEQYF; cdr3_nt: TGTGCCAGCAGCTCCGGAGCGGGTCACTCCTACGAGCAGTACTTC
d_call: -; v_call: TRBV12-3/TRBV12-4; clone_size: -; j_call: TRBJ2-2; cdr3_aa: CASSPDRRQKNTGELFF; cdr3_nt: TGTGCCAGCAGTCCCGATAGACGGCAGAAGAACACCGGGGAGCTGTTTTTT
d_call: -; v_call: TRBV9; clone_size: few; j_call: TRBJ2-7; cdr3_aa: CASSVAAGGYEQYF; cdr3_nt: TGTGCCAGCAGCGTAGCGGCTGGGGGCTACGAGCAGTACTTC
d_call: TRBD1; v_call: TRBV18; clone_size: -; j_call: TRBJ1-1; cdr3_aa: CASSPRQGPNLNTEAFF; cdr3_nt: TGTGCCAGCTCACCGCGACAGGGGCCCAACCTGAACACTGAAGCTTTCTTT
d_call: -; v_call: TRBV7-3; clone_size: -; j_call: TRBJ2-2; cdr3_aa: CASSWTVQTGELFF; cdr3_nt: TGTGCCAGCAGCTGGACAGTTCAAACCGGGGAGCTGTTTTTT
d_call: -; v_call: TRBV5-6; clone_size: few; j_call: TRBJ2-6; cdr3_aa: CASSWRQTGANVLTF; cdr3_nt: TGTGCCAGCAGCTGGAGACAGACTGGGGCCAACGTCCTGACTTTC
d_call: TRBD1; v_call: TRBV3-1; clone_size: -; j_call: TRBJ1-6; cdr3_aa: CASSNRGGNSPLHF; cdr3_nt: TGTGCCAGCAGCAACAGGGGGGGGAATTCACCCCTCCACTTT
d_call: -; v_call: TRBV14; clone_size: -; j_call: TRBJ2-4; cdr3_aa: CASSQVGTMKRNIQYF; cdr3_nt: TGTGCCAGCAGCCAAGTCGGAACAATGAAGCGAAACATTCAGTACTTC
d_call: -; v_call: TRBV5-1; clone_size: once; j_call: TRBJ1-1; cdr3_aa: CASSGGAPEGPEAFF; cdr3_nt: TGCGCCAGCAGCGGGGGAGCCCCGGAGGGACCTGAAGCTTTCTTT
d_call: TRBD2; v_call: TRBV20-1; clone_size: -; j_call: TRBJ2-7; cdr3_aa: CSAAPTSGGYEQYF; cdr3_nt: TGCAGTGCTGCCCCGACTAGCGGTGGCTACGAGCAGTACTTC
d_call: TRBD2; v_call: TRBV7-9; clone_size: once; j_call: TRBJ2-5; cdr3_aa: CAGSQKAGVKNEQYF; cdr3_nt: TGTGCCGGCAGCCAAAAAGCGGGAGTAAAGAATGAGCAGTACTTC
d_call: TRBD1; v_call: TRBV20-1; clone_size: -; j_call: TRBJ1-2; cdr3_aa: CSAFGQGDGYTF; cdr3_nt: TGCAGTGCCTTCGGACAGGGGGATGGCTACACCTTC
d_call: TRBD1; v_call: TRBV20-1; clone_size: few; j_call: TRBJ1-6; cdr3_aa: CSARATGGYSPLHF; cdr3_nt: TGCAGTGCTAGAGCTACAGGGGGCTATTCACCCCTCCACTTT
d_call: -; v_call: TRBV6-1; clone_size: -; j_call: TRBJ2-7; cdr3_aa: CASAKKGTYVTEQYF; cdr3_nt: TGTGCCAGCGCTAAAAAGGGAACCTACGTTACCGAGCAGTACTTC
d_call: TRBD1; v_call: TRBV7-2; clone_size: few; j_call: TRBJ1-2; cdr3_aa: CASRLVQGPTYGYTF; cdr3_nt: TGTGCCAGCAGATTAGTACAGGGGCCGACCTATGGCTACACCTTC
d_call: TRBD2; v_call: TRBV19; clone_size: -; j_call: TRBJ2-3; cdr3_aa: CASSATSGTTDTQYF; cdr3_nt: TGTGCCAGTAGTGCAACTAGCGGGACCACAGATACGCAGTATTTT
d_call: -; v_call: TRBV15; clone_size: -; j_call: TRBJ2-3; cdr3_aa: CATSVLKGTPGTDTQYF; cdr3_nt: TGTGCCACCAGCGTACTGAAGGGGACGCCCGGCACAGATACGCAGTATTTT
d_call: TRBD1; v_call: TRBV28; clone_size: few; j_call: TRBJ1-1; cdr3_aa: CASSSLRGLNTEAFF; cdr3_nt: TGTGCCAGCAGTTCCCTCAGGGGGCTTAACACTGAAGCTTTCTTT
d_call: -; v_call: TRBV5-1; clone_size: -; j_call: TRBJ2-1; cdr3_aa: CASSLEGESYNEQFF; cdr3_nt: TGCGCCAGCAGCTTGGAAGGGGAATCCTACAATGAGCAGTTCTTC
d_call: -; v_call: TRBV27; clone_size: many; j_call: TRBJ1-2; cdr3_aa: CASSLEQGYGYTF; cdr3_nt: TGTGCCAGCAGCTTAGAACAGGGCTATGGCTACACCTTC
d_call: -; v_call: TRBV6-6; clone_size: -; j_call: TRBJ2-3; cdr3_aa: CASDRPGGQDTQYF; cdr3_nt: TGTGCCAGCGATCGCCCGGGGGGCCAAGATACGCAGTATTTT